These T cell receptor beta chains were read from a single sample in a study of blood T cell repertoires in COVID-19. The data were produced by immunoSEQ multiplex PCR, yet TCRdb's version contains in-frame clones alone and is incomplete. Among approximately 330,000 clones, roughly 90% were seen once, and the ten largest hold roughly 9.9%. Sequencing was done on a sample of peripheral blood. The receptor source for this set is a young man with COVID-19, enrolled during active disease. CDR3s include the opening cysteine and the closing phenylalanine or tryptophan. The order of the fields is clone size, J gene, CDR3 length, V gene, CDR3 protein. The size field is filled for only some rows; it gives once, few, many or a size class.

clone size: -; J gene: TRBJ2-2; CDR3 length: 16; V gene: TRBV19; CDR3 protein: CASSIVGTGTMGELFF
clone size: -; J gene: TRBJ2-7; CDR3 length: 17; V gene: TRBV7-8; CDR3 protein: CASSEGGSIPNTYEQYF
clone size: -; J gene: TRBJ1-4; CDR3 length: 15; V gene: TRBV5-1; CDR3 protein: CASSLAGIRNEKLFF
clone size: -; J gene: TRBJ2-5; CDR3 length: 17; V gene: TRBV28; CDR3 protein: CASSLYWDRGPLETQYF
clone size: -; J gene: TRBJ2-7; CDR3 length: 12; V gene: TRBV29-1; CDR3 protein: CSVGQGAGEQYF
clone size: -; J gene: TRBJ1-5; CDR3 length: 13; V gene: TRBV12-3/TRBV12-4; CDR3 protein: CASSSGSNQPQHF
clone size: -; J gene: TRBJ2-6; CDR3 length: 19; V gene: TRBV5-4; CDR3 protein: CASSAHTGTRGSGANVLTF
clone size: -; J gene: TRBJ1-2; CDR3 length: 17; V gene: TRBV27; CDR3 protein: CASSLSLWARNNYGYTF
clone size: -; J gene: TRBJ2-5; CDR3 length: 14; V gene: TRBV6-5; CDR3 protein: CASSRDDGRETQYF
clone size: once; J gene: TRBJ2-4; CDR3 length: 16; V gene: TRBV7-2; CDR3 protein: CASSFSSGLAKNIQYF
clone size: -; J gene: TRBJ2-1; CDR3 length: 16; V gene: TRBV5-1; CDR3 protein: CASSFTSGVDKNEQFF
clone size: -; J gene: TRBJ1-2; CDR3 length: 14; V gene: TRBV21-1; CDR3 protein: CASSSPHIAYGYTF
clone size: -; J gene: TRBJ2-5; CDR3 length: 13; V gene: TRBV7-3; CDR3 protein: CASSRTGGETQYF
clone size: -; J gene: TRBJ2-5; CDR3 length: 13; V gene: TRBV19; CDR3 protein: CASSMAGAETQYF
clone size: -; J gene: TRBJ1-1; CDR3 length: 13; V gene: TRBV7-2; CDR3 protein: CASSLIRRTEAFF
clone size: -; J gene: TRBJ2-5; CDR3 length: 14; V gene: TRBV7-9; CDR3 protein: CASSLGQGLETQYF
clone size: -; J gene: TRBJ2-6; CDR3 length: 16; V gene: TRBV11-1; CDR3 protein: CASSRPGFSGANVLTF
clone size: many; J gene: TRBJ1-5; CDR3 length: 16; V gene: TRBV27; CDR3 protein: CASSFRDRGQDQPQHF
clone size: few; J gene: TRBJ2-1; CDR3 length: 18; V gene: TRBV19; CDR3 protein: CASSIGGGGRVPYNEQFF
clone size: -; J gene: TRBJ2-1; CDR3 length: 16; V gene: TRBV11-2; CDR3 protein: CASSSVTSGSANEQFF
clone size: -; J gene: TRBJ1-4; CDR3 length: 13; V gene: TRBV2; CDR3 protein: CASSEQAGGKLFF
clone size: -; J gene: TRBJ1-1; CDR3 length: 19; V gene: TRBV3-1/TRBV3-2; CDR3 protein: CASSPHYRHTTGMNTEAFF
clone size: -; J gene: TRBJ2-3; CDR3 length: 14; V gene: TRBV3-1/TRBV3-2; CDR3 protein: CASSLMTGGDTQYF
clone size: -; J gene: TRBJ1-1; CDR3 length: 18; V gene: TRBV19; CDR3 protein: CASSRHGQREIRNTEAFF
clone size: -; J gene: TRBJ1-5; CDR3 length: 16; V gene: TRBV5-1; CDR3 protein: CASSPGGTGLGQPQHF
clone size: -; J gene: TRBJ1-1; CDR3 length: 14; V gene: TRBV7-2; CDR3 protein: CASSFQGQGTEAFF
clone size: -; J gene: TRBJ2-7; CDR3 length: 14; V gene: TRBV6-5; CDR3 protein: CASKPGQGLGEQYF
clone size: once; J gene: TRBJ1-2; CDR3 length: 14; V gene: TRBV28; CDR3 protein: CASSPGQGAFGYTF
clone size: -; J gene: TRBJ1-3; CDR3 length: 14; V gene: TRBV5-1; CDR3 protein: CASSPGGSGNTIYF
clone size: -; J gene: TRBJ2-3; CDR3 length: 16; V gene: TRBV7-2; CDR3 protein: CASSSRQGGSTDTQYF
clone size: -; J gene: TRBJ2-2; CDR3 length: 17; V gene: TRBV7-2; CDR3 protein: CASSLAVSGRGIGELFF
clone size: -; J gene: TRBJ1-1; CDR3 length: 13; V gene: TRBV6-5; CDR3 protein: CASSYSYSTEAFF
clone size: -; J gene: TRBJ2-1; CDR3 length: 11; V gene: TRBV12-3/TRBV12-4; CDR3 protein: CAITEAYEQFF
clone size: -; J gene: TRBJ2-1; CDR3 length: 15; V gene: TRBV7-9; CDR3 protein: CASSFEEREYREQFF
clone size: -; J gene: TRBJ2-7; CDR3 length: 14; V gene: TRBV11-3; CDR3 protein: CASSLAPGLREQYF
clone size: once; J gene: TRBJ2-7; CDR3 length: 14; V gene: TRBV11-1; CDR3 protein: CASSWSESSYEQYF
clone size: -; J gene: TRBJ2-7; CDR3 length: 15; V gene: TRBV2; CDR3 protein: CASSQGPGDSYEQYF
clone size: -; J gene: TRBJ1-3; CDR3 length: 15; V gene: TRBV19; CDR3 protein: CASARRGFSGNTIYF
clone size: few; J gene: TRBJ1-6; CDR3 length: 15; V gene: TRBV6-7; CDR3 protein: CASSPVDRGNSPLHF
clone size: -; J gene: TRBJ2-7; CDR3 length: 14; V gene: TRBV11-2; CDR3 protein: CASSAGLAAYEQYF
clone size: -; J gene: TRBJ2-7; CDR3 length: 14; V gene: TRBV19; CDR3 protein: CASSPTGGSYEQYF
clone size: -; J gene: TRBJ1-1; CDR3 length: 15; V gene: TRBV7-9; CDR3 protein: CASSAGDTENTEAFF
clone size: -; J gene: TRBJ1-6; CDR3 length: 15; V gene: TRBV6-5; CDR3 protein: CASSPGQVLNSPLHF
clone size: -; J gene: TRBJ2-1; CDR3 length: 18; V gene: TRBV13; CDR3 protein: CASSSDHGGLGLGNEQFF
clone size: -; J gene: TRBJ2-7; CDR3 length: 15; V gene: TRBV3-1/TRBV3-2; CDR3 protein: CASSQKLAGGHEQYF
clone size: few; J gene: TRBJ1-5; CDR3 length: 14; V gene: TRBV18; CDR3 protein: CASSPPYQDQPQHF
clone size: -; J gene: TRBJ1-5; CDR3 length: 15; V gene: TRBV19; CDR3 protein: CASSHGEGSNQPQHF
clone size: -; J gene: TRBJ2-5; CDR3 length: 14; V gene: TRBV5-1; CDR3 protein: CASSLETAQETQYF
clone size: -; J gene: TRBJ1-1; CDR3 length: 12; V gene: TRBV5-5; CDR3 protein: CASSLTSAEAFF
clone size: -; J gene: TRBJ1-2; CDR3 length: 13; V gene: TRBV4-3; CDR3 protein: CASSQGDSYGYTF
clone size: -; J gene: TRBJ2-2; CDR3 length: 16; V gene: TRBV5-4; CDR3 protein: CASSLGGGGRTGELFF
clone size: -; J gene: TRBJ1-6; CDR3 length: 16; V gene: TRBV5-4; CDR3 protein: CASSFRAGKGGSPLHF
clone size: -; J gene: TRBJ1-1; CDR3 length: 15; V gene: TRBV7-8; CDR3 protein: CASSPVSAGGTEAFF
clone size: -; J gene: TRBJ1-1; CDR3 length: 16; V gene: TRBV6-7; CDR3 protein: CASSLTGGNRLREAFF
clone size: -; J gene: TRBJ1-5; CDR3 length: 20; V gene: TRBV4-1; CDR3 protein: CASSQDPHAGGYRGNQPQHF
clone size: -; J gene: TRBJ2-7; CDR3 length: 15; V gene: TRBV14; CDR3 protein: CASSQFQRERYEQYF
clone size: -; J gene: TRBJ2-2; CDR3 length: 16; V gene: TRBV3-1/TRBV3-2; CDR3 protein: CASSQGRVGRTGELFF
clone size: -; J gene: TRBJ1-2; CDR3 length: 17; V gene: TRBV18; CDR3 protein: CASSPRSKIGTLYGYTF
clone size: -; J gene: TRBJ2-1; CDR3 length: 16; V gene: TRBV6-6; CDR3 protein: CASSWRGGPNYNEQFF